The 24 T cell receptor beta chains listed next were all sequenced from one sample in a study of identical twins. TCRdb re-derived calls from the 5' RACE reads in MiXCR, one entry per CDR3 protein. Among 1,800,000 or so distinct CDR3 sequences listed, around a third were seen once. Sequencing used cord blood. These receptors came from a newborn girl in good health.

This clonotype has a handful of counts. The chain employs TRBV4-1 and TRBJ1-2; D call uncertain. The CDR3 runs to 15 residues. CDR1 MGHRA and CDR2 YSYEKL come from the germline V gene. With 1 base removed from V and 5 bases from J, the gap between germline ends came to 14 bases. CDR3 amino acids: CASSQVGSKRYGYTF. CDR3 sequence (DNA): TGCGCCAGCAGCCAAGTAGGATCCAAACGTTATGGCTACACCTTC.

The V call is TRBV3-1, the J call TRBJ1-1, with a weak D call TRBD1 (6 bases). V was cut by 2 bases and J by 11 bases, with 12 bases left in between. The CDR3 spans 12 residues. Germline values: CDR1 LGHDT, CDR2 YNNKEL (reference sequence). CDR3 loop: CASSQPGVAAFF. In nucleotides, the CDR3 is TGTGCCAGCAGCCAACCAGGGGTCGCGGCTTTCTTT.

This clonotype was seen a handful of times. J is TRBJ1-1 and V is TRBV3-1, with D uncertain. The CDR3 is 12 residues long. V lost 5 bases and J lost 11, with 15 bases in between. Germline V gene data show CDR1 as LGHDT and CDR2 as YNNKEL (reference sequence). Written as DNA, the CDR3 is TGTGCCAGCAGCTCGACCGCCCCGAGGGCTTTCTTT. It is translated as CASSSTAPRAFF.

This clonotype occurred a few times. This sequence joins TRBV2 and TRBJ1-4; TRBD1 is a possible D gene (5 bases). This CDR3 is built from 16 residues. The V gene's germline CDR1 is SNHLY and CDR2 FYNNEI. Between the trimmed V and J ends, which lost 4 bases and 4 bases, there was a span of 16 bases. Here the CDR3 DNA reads TGTGCCAGCAGTGTGAGAGGGGCGCGGGGTAATGAAAAACTGTTTTTT. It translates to CASSVRGARGNEKLFF.

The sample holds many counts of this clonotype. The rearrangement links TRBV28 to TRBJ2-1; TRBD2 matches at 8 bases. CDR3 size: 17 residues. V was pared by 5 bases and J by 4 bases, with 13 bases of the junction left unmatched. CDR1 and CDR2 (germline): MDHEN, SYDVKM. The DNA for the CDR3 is TGTGCCAGCAGTATACAGCCGCGTAGCGGGAAGTACAATGAGCAGTTCTTC. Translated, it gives CASSIQPRSGKYNEQFF.

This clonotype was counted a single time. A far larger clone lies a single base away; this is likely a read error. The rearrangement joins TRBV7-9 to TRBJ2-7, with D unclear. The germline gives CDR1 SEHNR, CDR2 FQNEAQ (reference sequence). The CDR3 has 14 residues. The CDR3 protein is CASSLARSSHEQYF. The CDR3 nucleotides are TGTGCCAGCAGCTTAGCTCGGAGCTCCCACGAGCAGTACTTC.

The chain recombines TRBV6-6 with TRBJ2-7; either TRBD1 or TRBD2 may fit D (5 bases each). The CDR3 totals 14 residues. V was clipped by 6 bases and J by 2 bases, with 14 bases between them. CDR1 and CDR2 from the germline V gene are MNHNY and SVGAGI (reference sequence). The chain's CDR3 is CASRGTGGAYEQYF. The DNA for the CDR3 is TGTGCCAGCAGGGGAACAGGAGGAGCCTACGAGCAGTACTTC.

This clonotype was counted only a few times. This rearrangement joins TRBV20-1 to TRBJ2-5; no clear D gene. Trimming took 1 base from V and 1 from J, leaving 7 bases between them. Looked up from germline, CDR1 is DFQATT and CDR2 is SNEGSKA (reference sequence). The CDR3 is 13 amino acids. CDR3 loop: CSARGVFQETQYF. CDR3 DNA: TGCAGTGCTAGAGGGGTTTTCCAAGAGACCCAGTACTTC.

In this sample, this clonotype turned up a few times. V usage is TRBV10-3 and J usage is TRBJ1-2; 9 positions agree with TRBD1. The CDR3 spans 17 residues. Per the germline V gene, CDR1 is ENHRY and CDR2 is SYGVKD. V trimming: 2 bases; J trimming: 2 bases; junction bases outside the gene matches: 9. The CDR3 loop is CAISENWVGTGNYGYTF. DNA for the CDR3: TGTGCCATCAGTGAGAATTGGGTAGGGACAGGGAACTATGGCTACACCTTC.

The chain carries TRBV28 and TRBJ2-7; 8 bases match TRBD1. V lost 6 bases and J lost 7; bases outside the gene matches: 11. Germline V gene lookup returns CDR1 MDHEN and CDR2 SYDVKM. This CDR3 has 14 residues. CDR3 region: CASSVGQARDEQYF. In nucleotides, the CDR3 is TGTGCCAGCAGCGTGGGACAGGCAAGGGATGAGCAGTACTTC.

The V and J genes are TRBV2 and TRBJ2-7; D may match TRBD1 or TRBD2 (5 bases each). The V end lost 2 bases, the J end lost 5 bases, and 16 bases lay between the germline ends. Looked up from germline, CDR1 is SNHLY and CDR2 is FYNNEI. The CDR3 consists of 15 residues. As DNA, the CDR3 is TGTGCCAGCAGTGAAAACCAGGGCATGCGGGACGAGCAGTACTTC. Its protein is CASSENQGMRDEQYF.

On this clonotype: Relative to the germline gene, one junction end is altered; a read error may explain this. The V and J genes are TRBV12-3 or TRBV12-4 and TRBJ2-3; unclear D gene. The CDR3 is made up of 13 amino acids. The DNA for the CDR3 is TGTGCCAGCAGGCTGGAGCCCACAGATGCGCAGTATTTT. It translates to CASRLEPTDAQYF.

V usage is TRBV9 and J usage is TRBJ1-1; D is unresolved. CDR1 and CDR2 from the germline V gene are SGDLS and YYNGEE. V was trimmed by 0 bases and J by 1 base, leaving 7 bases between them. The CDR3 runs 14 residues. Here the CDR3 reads CASSVDYGNTEAFF. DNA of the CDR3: TGTGCCAGCAGCGTAGATTATGGGAACACTGAAGCTTTCTTT.

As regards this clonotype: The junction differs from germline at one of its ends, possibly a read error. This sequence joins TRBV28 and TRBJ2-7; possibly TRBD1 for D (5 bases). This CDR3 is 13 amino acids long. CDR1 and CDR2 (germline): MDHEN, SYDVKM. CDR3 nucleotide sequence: TGTGCCGGCAGTAACCGCCAGGGTGGCGAGCAGTACTTC. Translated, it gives CAGSNRQGGEQYF.

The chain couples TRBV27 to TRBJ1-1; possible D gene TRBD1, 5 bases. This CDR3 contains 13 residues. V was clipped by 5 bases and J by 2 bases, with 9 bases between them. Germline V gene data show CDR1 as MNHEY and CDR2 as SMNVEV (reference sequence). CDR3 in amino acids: CASSEGHNTEAFF. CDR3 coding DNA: TGTGCCAGCAGTGAGGGGCACAACACTGAAGCTTTCTTT.

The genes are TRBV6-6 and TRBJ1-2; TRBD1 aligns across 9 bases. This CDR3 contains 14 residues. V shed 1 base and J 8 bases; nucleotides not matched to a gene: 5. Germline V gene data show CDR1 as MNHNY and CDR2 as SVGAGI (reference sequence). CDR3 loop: CASSYFGTGTGYTF. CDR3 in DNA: TGTGCCAGCAGTTACTTCGGGACAGGGACCGGCTACACCTTC.

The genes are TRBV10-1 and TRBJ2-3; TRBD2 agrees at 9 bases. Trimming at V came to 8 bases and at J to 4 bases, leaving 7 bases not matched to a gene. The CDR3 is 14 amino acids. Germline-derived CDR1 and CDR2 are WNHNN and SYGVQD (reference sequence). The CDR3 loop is CASGPWTSADTQYF. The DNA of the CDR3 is TGCGCCAGCGGACCCTGGACTAGCGCAGATACGCAGTATTTT.

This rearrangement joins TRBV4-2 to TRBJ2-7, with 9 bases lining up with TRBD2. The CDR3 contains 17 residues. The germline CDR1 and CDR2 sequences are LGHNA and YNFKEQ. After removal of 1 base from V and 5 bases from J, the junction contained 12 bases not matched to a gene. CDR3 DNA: TGTGCCAGCAGCCAAGTCGGAGGCGGGGGGGCCGTCAACGAGCAGTACTTC. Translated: CASSQVGGGGAVNEQYF.

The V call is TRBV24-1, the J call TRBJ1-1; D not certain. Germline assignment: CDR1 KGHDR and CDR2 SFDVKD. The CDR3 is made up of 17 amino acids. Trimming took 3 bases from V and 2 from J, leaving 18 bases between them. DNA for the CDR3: TGTGCCACCAGTGATACGTCATCGGAATGGGGTAACACTGAAGCTTTCTTT. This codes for CATSDTSSEWGNTEAFF.

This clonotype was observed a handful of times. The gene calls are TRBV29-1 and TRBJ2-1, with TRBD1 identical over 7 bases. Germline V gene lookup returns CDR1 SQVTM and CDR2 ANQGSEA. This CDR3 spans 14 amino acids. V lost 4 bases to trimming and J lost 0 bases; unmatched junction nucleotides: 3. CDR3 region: CSVVRDSSYNEQFF. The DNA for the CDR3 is TGCAGCGTTGTTAGGGACAGCTCCTACAATGAGCAGTTCTTC.

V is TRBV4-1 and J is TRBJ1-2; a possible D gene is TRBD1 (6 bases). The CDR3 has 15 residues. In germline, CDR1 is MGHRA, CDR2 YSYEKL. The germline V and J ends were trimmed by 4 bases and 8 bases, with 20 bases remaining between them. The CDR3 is CASSLRDNGIPGYTF. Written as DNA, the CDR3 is TGCGCCAGCAGCCTTAGGGACAATGGAATACCCGGCTACACCTTC.

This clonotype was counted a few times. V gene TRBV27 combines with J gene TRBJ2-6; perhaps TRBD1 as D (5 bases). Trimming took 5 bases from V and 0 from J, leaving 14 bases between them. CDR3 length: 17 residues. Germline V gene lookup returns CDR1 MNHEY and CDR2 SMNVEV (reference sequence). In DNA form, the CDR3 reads TGTGCCAGCAGTAGGGGAAAATGGATCTCTGGGGCCAACGTCCTGACTTTC. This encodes CASSRGKWISGANVLTF.

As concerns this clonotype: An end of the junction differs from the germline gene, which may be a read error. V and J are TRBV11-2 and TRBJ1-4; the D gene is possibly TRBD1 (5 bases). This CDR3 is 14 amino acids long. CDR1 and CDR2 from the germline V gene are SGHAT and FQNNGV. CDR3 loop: CVSSGGATNEKLFF. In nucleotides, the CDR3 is TGTGTCAGCAGCGGAGGGGCAACTAATGAAAAACTGTTTTTT.

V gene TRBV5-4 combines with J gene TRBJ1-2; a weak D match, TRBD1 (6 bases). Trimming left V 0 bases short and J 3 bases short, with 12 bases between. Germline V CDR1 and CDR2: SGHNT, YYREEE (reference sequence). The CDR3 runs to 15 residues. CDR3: CASSLVRDTYYGYTF. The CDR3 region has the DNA TGTGCCAGCAGCTTGGTGCGGGACACCTACTATGGCTACACCTTC.